The clone carrying this TCR beta chain showed up just once. Its antigen is currently unknown. The sample belongs to a study of tumor-infiltrating lymphocytes in localized non-small cell lung cancer. The CDR3 consists of 14 residues. The germline gives CDR1 MNHEY, CDR2 SVGAGI. V lost 2 bases and J lost 6, with 11 bases in between. Generated by immunoSEQ multiplex PCR, the TCRdb table keeps only in-frame clones and is missing some. The data contain about 16,000 clones, about 70% of them seen just once; the ten biggest clones take up 6.5%. Study-wide findings and caveats: Compared with uninvolved lung, tumors showed higher T cell infiltration by TCRbeta sequencing. No link was found between tumor T-cell fraction and recurrence-free survival.

The sequence was collected from a human donor with non-small cell lung cancer. J is TRBJ1-5 and V is TRBV6-5, with D tentatively TRBD1 (6 bases). Sequences were obtained from lung tumor tissue. CDR3 nucleotides: TGTGCCAGCAGTTACGGGGGGCGAAGTCAGCCCCAGCATTTT. Protein: CASSYGGRSQPQHF.